This entry is about one T cell receptor beta chain. Here immunoSEQ multiplex PCR was the method, and the copy in TCRdb shows in-frame clones only, minus some. The table shows tens of thousands of clones, with 90% occurring only once. Trimming removed 6 bases from V and 10 bases from J; junction bases left unmatched: 12. Germline CDR1 reads LNHDA; CDR2 reads SQIVND (reference sequence). The CDR3 extends over 15 amino acids. The record originates from a study of T cell changes during pregnancy in multiple sclerosis. The sample in question was peripheral blood, obtained in the first trimester of pregnancy. The sequence derives from a female donor in good health, enrolled as a control in a pregnancy study. This chain joins TRBV19 and TRBJ2-4; 10 nucleotides line up with TRBD1. The CDR3 sequence: CASSQRTGGGGIQYF. CDR3 DNA: TGTGCCAGTAGCCAGAGGACAGGGGGAGGTGGGATTCAGTACTTC.